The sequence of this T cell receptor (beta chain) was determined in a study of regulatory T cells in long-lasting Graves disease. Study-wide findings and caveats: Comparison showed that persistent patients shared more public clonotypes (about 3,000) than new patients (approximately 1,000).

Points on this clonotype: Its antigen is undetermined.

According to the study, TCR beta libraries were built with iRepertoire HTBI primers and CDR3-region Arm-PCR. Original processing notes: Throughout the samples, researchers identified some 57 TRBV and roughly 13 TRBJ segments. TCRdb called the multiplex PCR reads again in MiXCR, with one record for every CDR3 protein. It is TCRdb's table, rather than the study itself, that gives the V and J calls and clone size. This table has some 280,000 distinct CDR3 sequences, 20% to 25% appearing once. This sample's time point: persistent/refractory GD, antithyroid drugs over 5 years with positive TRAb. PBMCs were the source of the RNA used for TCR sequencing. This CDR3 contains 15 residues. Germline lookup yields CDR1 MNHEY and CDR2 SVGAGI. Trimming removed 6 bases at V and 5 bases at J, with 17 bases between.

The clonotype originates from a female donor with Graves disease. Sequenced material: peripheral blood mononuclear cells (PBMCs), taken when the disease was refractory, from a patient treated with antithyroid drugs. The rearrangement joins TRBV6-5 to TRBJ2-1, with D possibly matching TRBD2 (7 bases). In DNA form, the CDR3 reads TGTGCCAGCAGCCGGACAGCGGGACTTAACAATGAGCAGTTCTTC. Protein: CASSRTAGLNNEQFF.